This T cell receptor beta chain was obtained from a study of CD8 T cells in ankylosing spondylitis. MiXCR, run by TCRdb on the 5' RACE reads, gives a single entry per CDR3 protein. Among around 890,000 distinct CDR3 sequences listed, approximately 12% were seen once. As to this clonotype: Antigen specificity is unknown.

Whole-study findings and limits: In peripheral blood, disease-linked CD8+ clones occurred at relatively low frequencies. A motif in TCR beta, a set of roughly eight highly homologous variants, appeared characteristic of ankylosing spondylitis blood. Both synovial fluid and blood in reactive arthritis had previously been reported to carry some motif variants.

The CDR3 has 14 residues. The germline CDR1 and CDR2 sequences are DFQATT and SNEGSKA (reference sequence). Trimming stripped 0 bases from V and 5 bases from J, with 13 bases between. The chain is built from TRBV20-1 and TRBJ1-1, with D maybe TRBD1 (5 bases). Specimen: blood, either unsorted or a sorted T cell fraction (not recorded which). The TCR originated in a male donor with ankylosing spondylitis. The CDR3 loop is CSARDTTVRTEAFF. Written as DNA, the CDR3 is TGCAGTGCTAGAGATACGACAGTGAGGACTGAAGCTTTCTTT.